This record concerns one T cell receptor gamma chain sequence. Its antigen is not known. The germline V gene encodes CDR1 VINAFY and CDR2 YDVSNSKD. This CDR3 contains 14 residues. With V trimmed by 2 bases and J by 8 bases, 12 bases remained unmatched. This specimen comes from a study of Vδ1+ human thymocytes. Study-wide points: TRD repertoires were essentially private, unlike widely shared TRG clonotypes. Unlike peripheral blood Vdelta1+ controls, thymic delta-chain sequences included approximately 21% Vdelta2 and few Vdelta3. In the thymus, TRG and TRD repertoires looked highly polyclonal with Gaussian CDR3 lengths. The authors advised highly purified populations and single-cell validation.

The template was reverse-transcribed extracted RNA. CDR3 amplicons came from multiplex PCR with pooled V-gene forward and constant-region reverse primers. TCRdb made new clone calls on the multiplex PCR reads using CATT. The sample has over 25,000 gamma-chain clones, around 18% seen once. After alphabeta T cell depletion, CD3+ Vdelta1+ Vdelta2- thymocytes were sorted. The sequence came from a boy in the first two years of life who had congenital heart surgery. Sequencing was performed on Vdelta1+ gamma-delta thymocytes from the thymus. The subset was: FACS-sorted CD3+ TCRalphabeta- TCRVdelta1+ TCRVdelta2- thymocytes. The V and J genes are TRGV5 and TRGJ1 or TRGJ2. The CDR3 protein is CATWDTHPNHKKLF. DNA of the CDR3: TGTGCCACCTGGGACACACATCCTAATCATAAGAAACTCTTT.